The 29 T cell receptor beta chains below were found in one sample sequenced in a study of blood T cell repertoires in COVID-19. Measured with immunoSEQ multiplex PCR; TCRdb has only the in-frame clones, and not every one. The profile covers roughly 250,000 clones, with roughly 90% appearing a single time and roughly 7% taken by the ten largest. Sample: peripheral blood. The receptors here all came from a man aged 60 to 75 who had recovered from COVID-19.

The J gene is TRBJ2-7, the V gene TRBV27; maybe TRBD1 (6 bases). The V and J ends lost 0 bases and 2 bases respectively, with 8 bases between them. This CDR3 has 14 residues. The germline CDR1 and CDR2 sequences are MNHEY and SMNVEV (reference sequence). CDR3 amino acids: CASSLSTGPYEQYF. In DNA, the CDR3 is TGTGCCAGCAGTTTATCGACAGGTCCCTACGAGCAGTACTTC.

The gene calls are TRBV28 and TRBJ2-3; TRBD1 aligns across 8 bases. The germline V gene has CDR1 MDHEN and CDR2 SYDVKM. This CDR3 has 15 residues. J lost 1 base, V lost 2 bases, and 2 bases had no gene match. The chain's CDR3 is CASSLGQGRTDTQYF. DNA of the CDR3: TGTGCCAGCAGTTTAGGACAGGGTCGCACAGATACGCAGTATTTT. Together with reference TRBV28 and TRBJ2-3, the CDR3 gives the full variable domain: DVKVTQSSRYLVKRTGEKVFLECVQDMDHENMFWYRQDPGLGLRLIYFSYDVKMKEKGDIPEGYSVSREKKERFSLILESASTNQTSMYLCASSLGQGRTDTQYFGPGTRLTVL.

This clone was seen only once. J is TRBJ1-2 and V is TRBV10-2, with D maybe TRBD1 (5 bases). Trimming cost V 6 bases and J 6 bases, with 14 bases left between them. The germline V gene has CDR1 WSHSY and CDR2 SAAADI. There are 13 residues in the CDR3. The CDR3 is CASSLGGEDGYTF. The CDR3 nucleotides are TGCGCCAGCAGCCTAGGAGGGGAGGATGGCTACACCTTC.

The chain joins TRBV6-1 to TRBJ2-5; D uncertain. Germline V lookup: CDR1 MNHNS, CDR2 SASEGT. Trimming took 2 bases from V and 6 from J, leaving 10 bases between them. This CDR3 spans 13 amino acids. The CDR3 sequence: CASSERGVQTQYF. CDR3 DNA sequence: TGTGCCAGCAGTGAAAGAGGTGTGCAGACCCAGTACTTC.

The J gene is TRBJ1-4, the V gene TRBV10-1, with D uncertain. The CDR3 sequence is 16 residues long. Germline lookup yields CDR1 WNHNN and CDR2 SYGVQD (reference sequence). Trimming took 2 bases from V and 0 from J, leaving 10 bases between them. CDR3 loop: CASSEEQEATNEKLFF. DNA for the CDR3: TGCGCCAGCAGTGAGGAGCAGGAAGCAACTAATGAAAAACTGTTTTTT.

The chain combines TRBV2 with TRBJ2-2; TRBD2 is a possible D gene (5 bases). Trimming removed 6 bases at V and 5 bases at J, with 13 bases between. CDR1 is SNHLY and CDR2 is FYNNEI in the germline V gene. The CDR3 spans 14 residues. CDR3 in amino acids: CASRTGLGTGELFF. The DNA of the CDR3 is TGTGCCAGCAGGACCGGACTTGGGACCGGGGAGCTGTTTTTT. Filled out from reference TRBV2 and TRBJ2-2, the complete variable domain reads EPEVTQTPSHQVTQMGQEVILRCVPISNHLYFYWYRQILGQKVEFLVSFYNNEISEKSEIFDDQFSVERPDGSNFTLKIRSTKLEDSAMYFCASRTGLGTGELFFGEGSRLTVL.

V usage is TRBV7-9 and J usage is TRBJ2-3, with TRBD1 identical over 7 bases. J gave up 3 bases and V 7 bases, and 7 bases lay outside the gene matches. CDR3 length: 14 residues. CDR1 and CDR2 from the germline V gene are SEHNR and FQNEAQ (reference sequence). CDR3 nucleotides: TGTGCCAGCACCCAGACAGGGTCAACAGATACGCAGTATTTT. It specifies CASTQTGSTDTQYF. The full variable domain, with the rest looked up from reference TRBV7-9 and TRBJ2-3, is DTGVSQNPRHKITKRGQNVTFRCDPISEHNRLYWYRQTLGQGPEFLTYFQNEAQLEKSRLLSDRFSAERPKGSFSTLEIQRTEQGDSAMYLCASTQTGSTDTQYFGPGTRLTVL.

The V and J genes are TRBV5-1 and TRBJ2-3; 16 positions agree with TRBD2. The CDR3 contains 22 residues. V shed 0 bases, J shed 2 bases, and the junction held 15 bases outside the gene matches. Germline V gene lookup returns CDR1 SGHRS and CDR2 YFSETQ. The CDR3 nucleotides are TGCGCCAGCAGCTTGGGAGTACAGACGGGACTAGCGGGGGGGCCAGTCACAGATACGCAGTATTTT. It yields the protein CASSLGVQTGLAGGPVTDTQYF. Together with reference TRBV5-1 and TRBJ2-3, the CDR3 gives the full variable domain: KAGVTQTPRYLIKTRGQQVTLSCSPISGHRSVSWYQQTPGQGLQFLFEYFSETQRNKGNFPGRFSGRQFSNSRSEMNVSTLELGDSALYLCASSLGVQTGLAGGPVTDTQYFGPGTRLTVL.

This chain links TRBV5-1 with TRBJ1-1; 9 bases align to TRBD1. The CDR3 has 12 residues. Germline V CDR1 and CDR2: SGHRS, YFSETQ. J was trimmed by 8 bases and V by 3 bases; bases with no gene match: 2. For the CDR3, the DNA is TGCGCCAGCAGCTCTGGGACAGGGGAAGCTTTCTTT. Protein sequence: CASSSGTGEAFF. Looking up the rest from reference TRBV5-1 and TRBJ1-1 gives the full variable domain: KAGVTQTPRYLIKTRGQQVTLSCSPISGHRSVSWYQQTPGQGLQFLFEYFSETQRNKGNFPGRFSGRQFSNSRSEMNVSTLELGDSALYLCASSSGTGEAFFGQGTRLTVV.

The genes are TRBV6-5 and TRBJ2-5; a weak D match, TRBD1 (5 bases). Germline lookup yields CDR1 MNHEY and CDR2 SVGAGI. V was cut by 0 bases and J by 1 base, with 9 bases left in between. The CDR3 runs to 15 residues. For the CDR3, the DNA is TGTGCCAGCAGTTACTCGGGGCGCAGCCAAGAGACCCAGTACTTC. It yields the protein CASSYSGRSQETQYF.

The rearrangement links TRBV7-6 to TRBJ1-6, with TRBD1 matching over 7 bases. Looked up from germline, CDR1 is SGHVS and CDR2 is FNYEAQ. CDR3 length equals 15 residues. The J segment lost 7 bases and the V segment lost 5 bases, leaving 8 bases of the junction unmatched. This chain's CDR3 is CASSTRQGLNSPLHF. Written as DNA, the CDR3 is TGTGCCAGCAGCACGAGACAGGGCCTCAATTCACCCCTCCACTTT.

The CDR3 DNA reads TGTGCCAGCAGCTTTGCAGGGAATGAAAAACTGTTTTTT. Translating gives CASSFAGNEKLFF. The V gene is TRBV5-5, the J gene TRBJ1-4; D perhaps matches TRBD1 (5 bases). Trimming removed 2 bases at V and 5 bases at J, with 7 bases between. CDR3 length equals 13 residues. Germline-derived CDR1 and CDR2 are SGHKS and YYEKEE (reference sequence).

Only one count was recorded for this clone. V usage is TRBV6-4 and J usage is TRBJ2-7, with D uncertain. V lost 4 bases, J lost 4 bases, and 2 bases lay in between. In germline, CDR1 is MRHNA, CDR2 SNTAGT. CDR3 size: 10 residues. The DNA for the CDR3 is TGTGCCAGCAGTGTATACGAGCAGTACTTC. Protein sequence: CASSVYEQYF.

This clone appeared a single time. V and J are TRBV6-5 and TRBJ1-5, with unresolved D. The CDR3 contains 15 residues. Trimming cost V 0 bases and J 0 bases, with 6 bases left between them. CDR1 is MNHEY and CDR2 is SVGAGI in the germline V gene. CDR3 in DNA: TGTGCCAGCAGTTACTCCTACAGTAGCAATCAGCCCCAGCATTTT. Translating it yields CASSYSYSSNQPQHF.

The chain has TRBV30 and TRBJ2-2; 7 bases map to TRBD1. Losses at the gene ends were 1 base for V and 3 bases for J; bases not matched to a gene: 8. The CDR3 is made up of 16 amino acids. The germline V gene encodes CDR1 GTSNPN and CDR2 SVGIG (reference sequence). The DNA of the CDR3 is TGTGCCTGGAGTGATGTACAGGGGATTTACACCGGGGAGCTGTTTTTT. It translates to CAWSDVQGIYTGELFF.

The rearrangement links TRBV28 to TRBJ1-6; 7 bases are shared with TRBD1. The CDR3 length is 14 residues. The J segment lost 8 bases and the V segment lost 8 bases, leaving 9 bases of the junction unmatched. Germline CDR1 is MDHEN and CDR2 is SYDVKM. Here the CDR3 reads CASVGDSTYSPLHF. As DNA, the CDR3 is TGTGCCAGCGTGGGGGACAGTACCTATTCACCCCTCCACTTT. Supplemented by reference TRBV28 and TRBJ1-6, the full variable domain reads DVKVTQSSRYLVKRTGEKVFLECVQDMDHENMFWYRQDPGLGLRLIYFSYDVKMKEKGDIPEGYSVSREKKERFSLILESASTNQTSMYLCASVGDSTYSPLHFGNGTRLTVT.

This chain connects TRBV5-1 to TRBJ2-2, with a possible D match to TRBD2 (5 bases). V gave up 4 bases and J gave up 4 bases, with 11 bases separating them. Germline V gene sequence: CDR1 SGHRS, CDR2 YFSETQ. CDR3 length: 14 residues. CDR3 residues: CASSQSSRTGELFF. In DNA form, the CDR3 reads TGCGCCAGCAGCCAGTCTAGCCGCACCGGGGAGCTGTTTTTT.

This chain uses TRBV27 with TRBJ1-2, with D perhaps matching TRBD1 (5 bases). The CDR3 is 13 residues long. The germline V gene encodes CDR1 MNHEY and CDR2 SMNVEV (reference sequence). Trimming took off 6 bases at V and 1 base at J, with 9 bases between the two ends. DNA for the CDR3: TGTGCCAGCAGGCAGGGCAGTAACTATGGCTACACCTTC. The encoded protein is CASRQGSNYGYTF.

The gene calls are TRBV6-5 and TRBJ2-7, with 10 bases matching TRBD2. Germline V gene data show CDR1 as MNHEY and CDR2 as SVGAGI. Trimming took 5 bases from V and 2 from J; bases not matched to a gene: 3. The CDR3 length is 14 residues. CDR3 sequence: CASSPGLATYEQYF. CDR3 bases: TGTGCCAGCAGTCCGGGACTAGCGACCTACGAGCAGTACTTC.

The rearrangement uses TRBV20-1 and TRBJ2-7; unclear D gene. This CDR3 contains 11 residues. Germline CDR1 reads DFQATT; CDR2 reads SNEGSKA (reference sequence). The V end was cut by 1 base, the J end by 4 bases, with 5 bases between. The CDR3 DNA follows: TGCAGTGCTAGAGGACTTTACGAGCAGTACGTC. Translation gives CSARGLYEQYV.

The chain combines TRBV12-5 with TRBJ1-6; 7 bases agree with TRBD1. Germline lookup yields CDR1 LGHNT and CDR2 FRNRAP. J lost 6 bases, V lost 1 base, and 0 bases had no gene match. The CDR3 spans 14 residues. For the CDR3, the DNA is TGTGCTAGTGGTTTGGACAGGGGTAATTCACCCCTCCACTTT. Residues: CASGLDRGNSPLHF.

The chain links TRBV27 to TRBJ1-1; D call uncertain. This CDR3 is built from 14 residues. V lost 4 bases, J lost 2 bases, and 11 bases lay in between. From germline, CDR1 is MNHEY and CDR2 SMNVEV (reference sequence). The CDR3 DNA is TGTGCCAGCAGTTCCCCCCTTAGAAACACTGAAGCTTTCTTT. This sequence encodes CASSSPLRNTEAFF.

This sequence joins TRBV6-2 or TRBV6-3 and TRBJ2-5, with D hard to call. V shed 2 bases and J shed 5 bases, with 12 bases lying between them. The CDR3 is 14 amino acids. Germline V lookup: CDR1 MNHEY, CDR2 SVGEGT. The CDR3: CASSYSRATETQYF. As DNA, the CDR3 is TGTGCCAGCAGTTACAGTCGCGCGACTGAGACCCAGTACTTC.

This rearrangement joins TRBV6-5 to TRBJ2-3, with D perhaps matching TRBD2 (5 bases). Germline loops: CDR1 MNHEY, CDR2 SVGAGI. The germline V and J ends were trimmed by 6 bases and 4 bases, with 17 bases remaining between them. The CDR3 has 15 amino acids. As DNA, the CDR3 is TGTGCCAGCAGCCGCCCTACTAGTTCTGCAGATACGCAGTATTTT. Encoded protein: CASSRPTSSADTQYF.

The chain employs TRBV3-1 (or the pseudogene TRBV3-2) and TRBJ2-3, with 7 nucleotides matching TRBD1. The CDR3 runs 15 residues. The V gene's germline CDR1 is LGHDT and CDR2 YNNKEL (reference sequence). V dropped 0 bases and J dropped 4; count of bases not matched to a gene: 4. The chain's CDR3 is CASSQEHRGPDTQYF. Written as DNA, the CDR3 is TGTGCCAGCAGCCAAGAACACAGGGGACCAGATACGCAGTATTTT.

The gene calls are TRBV19 and TRBJ2-1; TRBD2 aligns across 8 bases. Trimming cost V 3 bases and J 8 bases; bases outside gene matches: 9. CDR1 is LNHDA and CDR2 is SQIVND in the germline V gene (reference sequence). This CDR3 contains 15 residues. Here the CDR3 reads CASSILGGGAHEQFF. Here the CDR3 DNA reads TGTGCCAGTAGTATTCTCGGGGGGGGCGCCCATGAGCAGTTCTTC.

The V call is TRBV7-2, the J call TRBJ2-1; 10 bases fit TRBD2. V shed 3 bases and J 9 bases; nucleotides not matched to a gene: 8. The CDR3 totals 15 residues. Germline-derived CDR1 and CDR2 are SGHTA and FQGNSA. CDR3 coding DNA: TGTGCCAGCAGCTTCCAGCGGGGGGGCGGTGGTGAGCAGTTCTTC. Translation: CASSFQRGGGGEQFF.

This clone was seen at least ten times. The CDR3 loop reads CASSLWGQGAMDEQYF. The CDR3 DNA sequence: TGTGCCAGCAGTTTATGGGGGCAGGGGGCTATGGACGAGCAGTACTTC. The chain is built from TRBV28 and TRBJ2-7, with 8 bases fitting TRBD1. The V gene end was trimmed by 0 bases and the J gene end by 5 bases; junction bases not matched to a gene: 9. The CDR3 is 16 amino acids. Germline V lookup: CDR1 MDHEN, CDR2 SYDVKM.

CDR3 nucleotide sequence: TGTGCCACCGGGGAAACAGGGTACAATGAGCAGTTCTTC. Its translation is CATGETGYNEQFF. This chain uses TRBV24-1 with TRBJ2-1; a possible D gene is TRBD1 (6 bases). V was cut by 9 bases and J by 4 bases, with 12 bases left in between. Germline CDR1 KGHDR, CDR2 SFDVKD. The CDR3 totals 13 residues.